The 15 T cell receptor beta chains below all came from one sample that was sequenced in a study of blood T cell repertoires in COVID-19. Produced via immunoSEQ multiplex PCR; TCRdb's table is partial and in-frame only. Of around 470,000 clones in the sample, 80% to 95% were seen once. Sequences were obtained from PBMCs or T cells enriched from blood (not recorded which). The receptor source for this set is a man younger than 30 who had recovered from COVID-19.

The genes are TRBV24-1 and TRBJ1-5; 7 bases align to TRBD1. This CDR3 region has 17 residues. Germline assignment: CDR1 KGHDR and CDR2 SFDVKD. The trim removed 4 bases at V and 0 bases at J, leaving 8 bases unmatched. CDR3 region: CATSDDDGDSSNQPQHF. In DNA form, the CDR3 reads TGTGCCACCAGTGACGACGACGGGGACAGTAGCAATCAGCCCCAGCATTTT.

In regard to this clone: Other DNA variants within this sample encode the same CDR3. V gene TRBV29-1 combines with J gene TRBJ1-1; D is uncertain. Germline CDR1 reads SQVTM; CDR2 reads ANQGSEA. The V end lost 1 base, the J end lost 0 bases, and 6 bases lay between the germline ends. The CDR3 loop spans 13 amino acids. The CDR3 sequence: CSVEGRMNTEAFF. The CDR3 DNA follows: TGCAGCGTTGAAGGGCGGATGAACACTGAAGCTTTCTTT. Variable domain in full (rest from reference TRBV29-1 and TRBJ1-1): SAVISQKPSRDICQRGTSLTIQCQVDSQVTMMFWYRQQPGQSLTLIATANQGSEATYESGFVIDKFPISRPNLTFSTLTVSNMSPEDSSIYLCSVEGRMNTEAFFGQGTRLTVV.

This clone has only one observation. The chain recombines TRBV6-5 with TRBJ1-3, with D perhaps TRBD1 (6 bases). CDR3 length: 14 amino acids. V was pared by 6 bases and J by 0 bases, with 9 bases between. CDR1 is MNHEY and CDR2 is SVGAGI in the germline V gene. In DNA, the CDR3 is TGTGCCAGCAGGGGGACACTCTCTGGAAACACCATATATTTT. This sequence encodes CASRGTLSGNTIYF.

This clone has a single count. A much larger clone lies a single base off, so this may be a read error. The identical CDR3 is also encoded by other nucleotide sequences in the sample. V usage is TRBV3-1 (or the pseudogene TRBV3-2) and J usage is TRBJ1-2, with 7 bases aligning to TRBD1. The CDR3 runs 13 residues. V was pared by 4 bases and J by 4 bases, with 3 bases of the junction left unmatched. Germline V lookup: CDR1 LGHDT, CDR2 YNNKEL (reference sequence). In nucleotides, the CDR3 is TGTGCCAGCAGCCCGGGGACAGCCTATGGCTACACCTTC. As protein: CASSPGTAYGYTF.

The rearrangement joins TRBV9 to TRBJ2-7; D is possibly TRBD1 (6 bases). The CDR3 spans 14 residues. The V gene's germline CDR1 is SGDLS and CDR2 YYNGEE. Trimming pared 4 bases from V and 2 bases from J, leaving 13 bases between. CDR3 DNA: TGTGCCAGCAGCCTCGCGGCAGGGGCCTACGAGCAGTACTTC. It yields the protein CASSLAAGAYEQYF.

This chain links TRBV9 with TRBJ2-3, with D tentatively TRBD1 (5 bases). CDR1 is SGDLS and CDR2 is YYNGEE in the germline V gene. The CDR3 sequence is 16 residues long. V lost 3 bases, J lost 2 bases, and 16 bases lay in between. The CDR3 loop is CASSAWGSLVTDTQYF. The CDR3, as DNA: TGTGCCAGCAGCGCCTGGGGCTCATTGGTCACAGATACGCAGTATTTT. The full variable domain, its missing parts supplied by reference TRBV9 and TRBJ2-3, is DSGVTQTPKHLITATGQRVTLRCSPRSGDLSVYWYQQSLDQGLQFLIQYYNGEERAKGNILERFSAQQFPDLHSELNLSSLELGDSALYFCASSAWGSLVTDTQYFGPGTRLTVL.

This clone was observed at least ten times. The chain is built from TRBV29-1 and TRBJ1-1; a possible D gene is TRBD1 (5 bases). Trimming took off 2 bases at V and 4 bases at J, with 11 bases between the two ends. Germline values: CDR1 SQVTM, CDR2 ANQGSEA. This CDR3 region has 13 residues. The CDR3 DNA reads TGCAGCGTTGAACGGTCCCAGGGCACTGAAGCTTTCTTT. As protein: CSVERSQGTEAFF.

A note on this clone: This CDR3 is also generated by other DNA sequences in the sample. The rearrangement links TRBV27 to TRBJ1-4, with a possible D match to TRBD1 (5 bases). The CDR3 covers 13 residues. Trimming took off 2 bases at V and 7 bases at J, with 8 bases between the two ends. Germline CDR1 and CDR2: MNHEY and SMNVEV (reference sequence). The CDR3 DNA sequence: TGTGCCAGCAGTTTACAGGGAGGTGAAAAACTGTTTTTT. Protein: CASSLQGGEKLFF.

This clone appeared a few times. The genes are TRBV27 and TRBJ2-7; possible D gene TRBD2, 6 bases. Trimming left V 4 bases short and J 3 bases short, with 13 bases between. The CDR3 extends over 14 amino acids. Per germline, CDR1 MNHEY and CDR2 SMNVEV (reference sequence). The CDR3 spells CASSSGLAIYEQYF. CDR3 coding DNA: TGTGCCAGCAGTTCTGGGCTAGCGATCTACGAGCAGTACTTC.

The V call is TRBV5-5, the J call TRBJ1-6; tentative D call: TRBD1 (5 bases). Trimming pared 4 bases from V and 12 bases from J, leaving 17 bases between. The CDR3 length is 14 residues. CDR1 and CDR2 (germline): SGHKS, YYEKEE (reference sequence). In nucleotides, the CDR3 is TGTGCCAGCAGCCCACAGACAGTCGGTTTACCCCTCCACTTT. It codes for CASSPQTVGLPLHF.

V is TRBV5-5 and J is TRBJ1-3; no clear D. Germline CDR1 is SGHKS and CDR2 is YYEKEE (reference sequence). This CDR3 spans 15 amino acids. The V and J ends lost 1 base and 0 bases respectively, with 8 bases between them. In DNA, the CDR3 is TGTGCCAGCAGCTTGTTACCGAGCTCTGGAAACACCATATATTTT. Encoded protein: CASSLLPSSGNTIYF. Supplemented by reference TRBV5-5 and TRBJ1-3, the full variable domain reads DAGVTQSPTHLIKTRGQQVTLRCSPISGHKSVSWYQQVLGQGPQFIFQYYEKEERGRGNFPDRFSARQFPNYSSELNVNALLLGDSALYLCASSLLPSSGNTIYFGEGSWLTVV.

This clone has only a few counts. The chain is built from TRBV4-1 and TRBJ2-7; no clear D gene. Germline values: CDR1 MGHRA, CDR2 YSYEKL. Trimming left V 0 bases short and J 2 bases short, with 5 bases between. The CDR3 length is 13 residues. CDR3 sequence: CASSQDATYEQYF. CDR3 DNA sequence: TGCGCCAGCAGCCAAGATGCTACCTACGAGCAGTACTTC.

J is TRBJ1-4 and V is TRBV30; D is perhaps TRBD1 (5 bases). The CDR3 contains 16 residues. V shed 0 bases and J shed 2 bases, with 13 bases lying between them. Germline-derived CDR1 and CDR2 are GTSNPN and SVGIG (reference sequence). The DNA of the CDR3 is TGTGCCTGGAGTGTAGGCCAGGGTGCGACTAATGAAAAACTGTTTTTT. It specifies CAWSVGQGATNEKLFF. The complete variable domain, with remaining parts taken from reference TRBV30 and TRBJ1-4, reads SQTIHQWPATLVQPVGSPLSLECTVEGTSNPNLYWYRQAAGRGLQLLFYSVGIGQISSEVPQNLSASRPQDRQFILSSKKLLLSDSGFYLCAWSVGQGATNEKLFFGSGTQLSVL.

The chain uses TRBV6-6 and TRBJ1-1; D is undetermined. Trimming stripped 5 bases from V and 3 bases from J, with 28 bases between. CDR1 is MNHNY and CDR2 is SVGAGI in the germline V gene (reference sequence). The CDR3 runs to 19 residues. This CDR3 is CASSRPNLSGKFGDTEAFF. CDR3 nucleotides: TGTGCCAGCAGTCGACCGAACCTCTCAGGAAAATTCGGGGACACTGAAGCTTTCTTT.

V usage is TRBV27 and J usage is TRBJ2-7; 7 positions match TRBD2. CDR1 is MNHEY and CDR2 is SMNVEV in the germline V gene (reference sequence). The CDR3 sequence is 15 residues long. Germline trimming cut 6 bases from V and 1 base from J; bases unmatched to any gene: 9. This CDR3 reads CASRPPQGLSYEQYF. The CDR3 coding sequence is TGTGCCAGCAGACCTCCGCAGGGACTATCCTACGAGCAGTACTTC.